This entry lists 7 T cell receptor beta chains sequenced from one sample in a study of CD8 T cells in Susac syndrome. A quantity of about 0.5 to 1 ug RNA underwent reverse transcription using random hexamers. TCRdb recomputed calls from the immunoSEQ multiplex PCR reads with MiXCR, one row per CDR3 protein. The sample includes 180,000 or so distinct CDR3 sequences, around 95% seen only once; the top ten take about 0.095%. Material: CD4+ T cells from PBMCs. Source of these receptors: a human donor in good health.

The chain employs TRBV25-1 and TRBJ2-7; no clear D. Germline V gene lookup returns CDR1 MGHDK and CDR2 SYGVNS. Trimming pared 4 bases from V and 3 bases from J, leaving 10 bases between. CDR3 length: 13 residues. The CDR3 sequence is CASSGSGHYEQYV. The DNA of the CDR3 is TGTGCCAGCAGTGGCTCTGGGCACTACGAGCAGTACGTC.

CDR3 DNA sequence: TGTGCCAGCAGCACACCCGCCCCGGAGGGCGAGCAGTACGTC. As protein: CASSTPAPEGEQYV. V gene TRBV28 combines with J gene TRBJ2-7, with TRBD2 as a possible D gene (6 bases). The CDR3 consists of 14 residues. Germline CDR1 reads MDHEN; CDR2 reads SYDVKM. Trimming removed 6 bases at V and 6 bases at J, with 18 bases between.

This clonotype came up once. The CDR3 DNA sequence: TGCAGCGTTGAAGGGGGACTAGCGGCAGCCAATGAGCAGTTCTTC. It codes for CSVEGGLAAANEQFF. J is TRBJ2-1 and V is TRBV29-1, with 11 bases fitting TRBD2. Per germline, CDR1 SQVTM and CDR2 ANQGSEA. The CDR3 sequence is 15 residues long. The junction had 5 bases not matched to a gene; V was cut back by 1 base and J by 6 bases.

This chain links TRBV7-9 with TRBJ1-4; D is possibly TRBD1 (6 bases). The CDR3 is 14 amino acids. V lost 4 bases and J 8 bases, leaving 14 bases between the germline ends. CDR1 is SEHNR and CDR2 is FQNEAQ in the germline V gene (reference sequence). The CDR3 loop is CASSSDRRGEKLFF. The CDR3 nucleotides are TGTGCCAGCAGCTCTGACAGGCGGGGGGAAAAACTGTTTTTT. Using reference TRBV7-9 and TRBJ1-4 for the parts outside the CDR3, the full variable domain is DTGVSQNPRHKITKRGQNVTFRCDPISEHNRLYWYRQTLGQGPEFLTYFQNEAQLEKSRLLSDRFSAERPKGSFSTLEIQRTEQGDSAMYLCASSSDRRGEKLFFGSGTQLSVL.

The J gene is TRBJ1-4, the V gene TRBV3-1; D call uncertain. This CDR3 is 13 amino acids long. V shed 0 bases and J shed 8 bases, with 7 bases lying between them. Germline values: CDR1 LGHDT, CDR2 YNNKEL (reference sequence). The CDR3 region is CASSQDKREKLFF. In nucleotides, the CDR3 is TGTGCCAGCAGCCAAGATAAACGGGAAAAACTGTTTTTT. Together with reference TRBV3-1 and TRBJ1-4, the CDR3 gives the full variable domain: DTAVSQTPKYLVTQMGNDKSIKCEQNLGHDTMYWYKQDSKKFLKIMFSYNNKELIINETVPNRFSPKSPDKAHLNLHINSLELGDSAVYFCASSQDKREKLFFGSGTQLSVL.

The V call is TRBV30, the J call TRBJ2-5; TRBD2 aligns across 8 bases. Germline CDR1 is GTSNPN and CDR2 is SVGIG (reference sequence). J gave up 2 bases and V 0 bases, and 8 bases lay outside the gene matches. CDR3 length: 16 amino acids. The CDR3 DNA reads TGTGCCTGGAGTGTCCCCTCGACTAGCGCGCAAGAGACCCAGTACTTC. This sequence encodes CAWSVPSTSAQETQYF.

The table lists this clonotype with a count of one. This rearrangement joins TRBV29-1 to TRBJ2-3; D not resolved. This CDR3 region has 14 residues. Looked up from germline, CDR1 is SQVTM and CDR2 is ANQGSEA. V dropped 7 bases and J dropped 1 base, with 15 bases sitting between them. CDR3 nucleotides: TGCAGCGGAGGCCTTCTCGGAGGCACAGATACGCAGTATTTT. As protein: CSGGLLGGTDTQYF.